Listed below are T cell receptor beta chains from one sample, sequenced in a study of blood T cell repertoires in COVID-19. Here immunoSEQ multiplex PCR was the method, and the copy in TCRdb shows in-frame clones only, minus some. The data contain about 400,000 clones, 86% of them singletons. Sequencing was carried out using peripheral blood. The receptors originated from a woman aged 25 to 45 with active or convalescent COVID-19. The conserved cysteine and the conserved F or W are not part of the CDR3 here. Clone sizes are given selectively: once, few, many, or a class where the clone is expanded.

-	TRBV2	TRBJ2-7	ASSEDGLAGTYEQY
-	TRBV7-2	TRBJ1-3	ASSAGTVRWNTIY
-	TRBV6-2/TRBV6-3	TRBJ2-7	ASSYFGTGPDEQY
-	TRBV13	TRBJ2-7	ASSVTSGRGNEQY
-	TRBV29-1	TRBJ1-1	SVDNQGKSTEAF
-	TRBV6-1	TRBJ2-1	ASSDPSGRALWSDEQF
-	TRBV7-9	TRBJ2-3	ASSLASSGRWRDTQY
-	TRBV6-5	TRBJ1-4	ASSTLTGTGGKLF
-	TRBV2	TRBJ2-7	ASSGGLRVGEQY
-	TRBV5-8	TRBJ2-2	ASSSGQVTYTGELF
few	TRBV11-2	TRBJ1-2	ASSLGGTGDGYT
once	TRBV7-2	TRBJ2-1	ASSPQIDRGVNEQF
-	TRBV7-6	TRBJ2-3	ASSLAGFPSGIHTDTQY
-	TRBV12-3/TRBV12-4	TRBJ1-1	ASSLLANTEAF
-	TRBV6-1	TRBJ2-5	ASSDVGDLKETQY
-	TRBV14	TRBJ2-2	ASSTRQGTFVAGELF
-	TRBV7-6	TRBJ1-3	ASSQSSGTVGISGNTIY
few	TRBV6-1	TRBJ2-7	ASSESMGQITYEQY
-	TRBV27	TRBJ1-2	ASRMDRDHYGYT
once	TRBV6-5	TRBJ1-1	ASSYAENTEAF
few	TRBV18	TRBJ1-4	ASSGRTATNEKLF
-	TRBV6-5	TRBJ2-6	ASRDRVGANVLT
once	TRBV6-2/TRBV6-3	TRBJ2-5	ASSTDSQETQY
-	TRBV10-3	TRBJ2-3	AIRGLAGGDTQY
-	TRBV27	TRBJ1-1	ASSLNRGSEAF
-	TRBV15	TRBJ2-1	ATSNPISFSYNEQF
-	TRBV27	TRBJ1-1	ASSLARAGNTEAF
-	TRBV6-1	TRBJ1-1	ASSELGDRLEAF
once	TRBV13	TRBJ2-5	ASSQYQETQY
-	TRBV20-1	TRBJ2-1	SASRGSSYNEQF
few	TRBV12-3/TRBV12-4	TRBJ1-5	ASSFGGAQPQH
-	TRBV28	TRBJ2-7	ASRRSGKSYEQY
-	TRBV5-4	TRBJ2-3	ASSPFSGGDTDTQY
-	TRBV4-1	TRBJ2-7	ASRGTSVYEQY
-	TRBV2	TRBJ1-2	ASTERDRVDYT
-	TRBV5-1	TRBJ1-1	ASSNDRGWNTEAF
-	TRBV30	TRBJ1-2	AWTPGTSYGYT
-	TRBV3-1/TRBV3-2	TRBJ1-2	ASSQRDRDGYT
-	TRBV4-1	TRBJ1-3	ASSQEDRRTGNTIY
-	TRBV12-1	TRBJ1-4	ASSFARGRTLRAGKLF
-	TRBV19	TRBJ1-4	ASRTAATNEKLF
few	TRBV7-7	TRBJ1-5	ASSPGEDWDQPQH
-	TRBV4-2	TRBJ2-7	ASSQDLTGTYEQY
-	TRBV11-2	TRBJ1-1	ASSYYRDTEAF
-	TRBV11-2	TRBJ2-1	ASSLRWAGVYYNEQF
-	TRBV6-1	TRBJ1-5	ASSVSGGGSNQPQH
-	TRBV7-9	TRBJ2-5	ASSSDQGETQY
-	TRBV7-9	TRBJ2-1	ASSLSGSSYNEQF